The 24 T cell receptor beta chains below were found in one sample sequenced in a study of T-cell reconstitution after alpha-beta-depleted transplantation in children. Unique molecular identifiers were incorporated during preparation of the TCRbeta library. TCRdb used MiXCR to reprocess the PCR reads, holding one entry per CDR3 protein. The table includes about 690,000 distinct CDR3 sequences, around 17% detected once. The source material was PBMCs from the stem cell graft donor, sampled from the stem cell graft. Every receptor here comes from a human donor who donated a stem cell graft to a child with acute myeloid leukemia.

This clonotype was seen repeatedly, ten times or more. This sequence joins TRBV20-1 and TRBJ1-5; D may be TRBD1 (6 bases). Trimming shortened V by 2 bases and J by 3 bases, and 17 bases separated the two germline ends. The CDR3 length is 16 residues. Germline V lookup: CDR1 DFQATT, CDR2 SNEGSKA (reference sequence). The CDR3 loop reads CSARPGTLNPNQPQHF. CDR3 sequence (DNA): TGCAGTGCTAGACCCGGGACACTTAACCCCAATCAGCCCCAGCATTTT.

In its sample, this clonotype was seen a few times. The chain carries TRBV4-3 and TRBJ1-5; the D is unclear. This CDR3 contains 19 residues. V lost 0 bases, J lost 0 bases, and 18 bases lay in between. The V gene's germline CDR1 is LGHNA and CDR2 YSLEER. CDR3 nucleotides: TGCGCCAGCAGCCAAGACCGGCCAAGGGCACCATATAGCAATCAGCCCCAGCATTTT. This sequence encodes CASSQDRPRAPYSNQPQHF.

The table lists this clonotype with a few counts. The V and J genes are TRBV13 and TRBJ2-3; the D call may be TRBD1 or TRBD2 (6 bases each). From germline, CDR1 is PRHDT and CDR2 FYEKMQ (reference sequence). The CDR3 is 11 amino acids. Deletions cut 3 bases from V and 11 bases from J, with 9 bases between. CDR3 sequence reads: CASSFEGGQYF. CDR3 coding DNA: TGTGCCAGCAGCTTCGAGGGGGGGCAGTATTTT.

The chain employs TRBV25-1 and TRBJ2-1; 7 bases are shared with TRBD2. CDR3 length: 10 residues. Trimming took 8 bases from V and 13 from J; bases not matched to a gene: 5. Germline loops: CDR1 MGHDK, CDR2 SYGVNS. For the CDR3, the DNA is TGTGCCAGCGGGGGGGACCGACAGTTCTTC. As protein: CASGGDRQFF.

The V call is TRBV5-1, the J call TRBJ2-3; TRBD2 might be the D (7 bases). This CDR3 is 13 amino acids long. Between the trimmed V and J ends, which lost 3 bases and 6 bases, there was a span of 11 bases. Germline values: CDR1 SGHRS, CDR2 YFSETQ. CDR3 bases: TGCGCCAGCAGCTGGGAGGGGGGGGATACGCAGTATTTT. Amino acids: CASSWEGGDTQYF.

This clonotype was seen more than once but under ten times. This rearrangement joins TRBV4-3 to TRBJ2-1, with 12 nucleotides matching TRBD2. This CDR3 has 13 amino acids. Trimming took 1 base from V and 16 from J; bases not matched to a gene: 5. CDR1 and CDR2 (germline): LGHNA, YSLEER. The CDR3 region has the DNA TGCGCCAGCAGCCAAGGGCTAGCGGGGGGGCCTTTCTTC. It codes for CASSQGLAGGPFF.

The genes are TRBV5-6 and TRBJ2-3; D is unresolved. The CDR3 is 12 amino acids. CDR1 SGHDT and CDR2 YYEEEE come from the germline V gene. V dropped 2 bases and J dropped 8 bases, with 9 bases sitting between them. The CDR3 loop is CASSLTEGTQYF. CDR3 in DNA: TGTGCCAGCAGCTTAACAGAAGGTACGCAGTATTTT. Supplemented by reference TRBV5-6 and TRBJ2-3, the full variable domain reads DAGVTQSPTHLIKTRGQQVTLRCSPKSGHDTVSWYQQALGQGPQFIFQYYEEEERQRGNFPDRFSGHQFPNYSSELNVNALLLGDSALYLCASSLTEGTQYFGPGTRLTVL.

As for this clonotype: Just one base apart from a much larger clone, this may be a read error. CDR3 sequence reads: CSAVRGGGSQEAQYF. CDR3 nucleotides: TGCAGTGCTGTCAGGGGTGGCGGGAGCCAAGAGGCCCAGTACTTC. V is TRBV20-1 and J is TRBJ2-5; D perhaps matches TRBD2 (7 bases). The CDR3 spans 15 residues. CDR1 and CDR2 (germline): DFQATT, SNEGSKA (reference sequence).

The rearrangement joins TRBV7-3 to TRBJ2-3, with D possibly matching TRBD1 (6 bases). Looked up from germline, CDR1 is SGHTA and CDR2 is FQGTGA. The V gene lost 5 bases and the J gene lost 5 bases, with 20 bases spanning the gap. This CDR3 has 16 amino acids. The CDR3 loop is CASSARDTRTGDTQYF. As DNA, the CDR3 is TGTGCCAGCAGCGCCCGGGACACCCGCACGGGAGATACGCAGTATTTT.

There are a few counts of this clonotype. V usage is TRBV20-1 and J usage is TRBJ2-1; 9 bases align to TRBD1. The CDR3 spans 14 residues. The V gene end was trimmed by 6 bases and the J gene end by 3 bases; junction bases not matched to a gene: 6. Germline CDR1 and CDR2: DFQATT and SNEGSKA (reference sequence). The CDR3 DNA is TGCAGTGCAAAGATGGACAGGGGCTACAATGAGCAGTTCTTC. Amino acid sequence: CSAKMDRGYNEQFF.

The CDR3 reads CASSLDRVFNSPLHF. The CDR3 DNA follows: TGTGCCAGCAGCTTGGACAGGGTATTCAATTCACCCCTCCACTTT. The chain links TRBV7-2 to TRBJ1-6; TRBD1 matches 8 bases. J was trimmed by 7 bases and V by 3 bases; bases with no gene match: 5. Germline loops: CDR1 SGHTA, CDR2 FQGNSA. This CDR3 comprises 15 residues.

This clonotype was recorded at least ten times. CDR3 residues: CSARDGTQYF. Here the CDR3 DNA reads TGCAGTGCTAGAGATGGTACGCAGTATTTT. V usage is TRBV20-1 and J usage is TRBJ2-3, with D unclear. Germline V gives CDR1 DFQATT, CDR2 SNEGSKA (reference sequence). The CDR3 runs 10 residues. Deletions cut 0 bases from V and 8 bases from J, with 3 bases between.

This clonotype occurred once. J is TRBJ1-6 and V is TRBV6-2 or TRBV6-3; D is possibly TRBD1 (5 bases). This CDR3 is 18 amino acids long. V was clipped by 2 bases and J by 8 bases, with 22 bases between them. The germline gives CDR1 MNHEY, CDR2 SVGEGT. CDR3 loop: CASSYPASRDRLYSPLHF. The CDR3, as DNA: TGTGCCAGCAGTTACCCGGCCTCCCGGGACCGACTATATTCACCCCTCCACTTT.

This rearrangement joins TRBV20-1 to TRBJ2-1, with TRBD2 identical over 12 bases. CDR3 size: 14 residues. Per the germline V gene, CDR1 is DFQATT and CDR2 is SNEGSKA (reference sequence). V gave up 5 bases and J gave up 9 bases; unmatched junction bases: 8. The CDR3 DNA reads TGCAGTGCTCCCCCTAGCGGGGGGGCCAGTGAGCAGTTCTTC. Translation: CSAPPSGGASEQFF.

This clonotype appeared many times. V usage is TRBV20-1 and J usage is TRBJ2-5; 7 nucleotides agree with TRBD2. The V segment lost 5 bases and the J segment 7 bases; nucleotides outside the gene matches: 13. The CDR3 is 14 amino acids. The germline V gene encodes CDR1 DFQATT and CDR2 SNEGSKA (reference sequence). The CDR3 sequence: CSASRREAMRTQYF. In nucleotides, the CDR3 is TGCAGTGCTTCCCGACGGGAGGCTATGCGGACCCAGTACTTC.

This clonotype was seen a few times. Here the CDR3 DNA reads TGTGCCAGCAGCAGACGTACAGGGGAAGCTTTCTTT. It specifies CASSRRTGEAFF. The rearrangement joins TRBV9 to TRBJ1-1; weak D call: TRBD1 (6 bases). Germline values: CDR1 SGDLS, CDR2 YYNGEE. V lost 4 bases, J lost 8 bases, and 12 bases lay in between. This CDR3 spans 12 amino acids.

This clonotype has just a few counts. The chain recombines TRBV5-5 with TRBJ2-2, with D possibly TRBD1 on 5 matching bases. The CDR3 sequence is 14 residues long. CDR1 is SGHKS, CDR2 YYEKEE, per germline (reference sequence). V was shortened by 0 bases and J by 4 bases, with 7 bases between the two germline ends. The DNA of the CDR3 is TGTGCCAGCAGCTTGGGACAGTTCACCGGGGAGCTGTTTTTT. Translated: CASSLGQFTGELFF.

This clonotype was observed a few times. V usage is TRBV20-1 and J usage is TRBJ1-4; 7 bases match TRBD1. CDR3 length equals 16 residues. V gave up 5 bases and J gave up 0 bases; unmatched junction bases: 9. Germline-derived CDR1 and CDR2 are DFQATT and SNEGSKA (reference sequence). For the CDR3, the DNA is TGCAGTGCTCAGACAGGGAGCTACGCAACTAATGAAAAACTGTTTTTT. Its protein product is CSAQTGSYATNEKLFF.

In its sample, this clonotype was seen a few times. This chain connects TRBV7-2 to TRBJ1-2, with unresolved D. Deletions cut 5 bases from V and 0 bases from J, with 10 bases between. The CDR3 length is 14 residues. Germline CDR1 SGHTA, CDR2 FQGNSA. The CDR3 coding sequence is TGTGCCAGCAGCCGCCAAACAGCTAACTATGGCTACACCTTC. It yields the protein CASSRQTANYGYTF.

For this clonotype: A read error is possible here, since a much larger clone lies one base away. The chain has TRBV7-2 and TRBJ1-1; maybe TRBD1 (5 bases). Germline loops: CDR1 SGHTA, CDR2 FQGNSA. The CDR3 has 13 residues. The V end was cut by 5 bases, the J end by 11 bases, with 18 bases between. The DNA of the CDR3 is TGTGCCAGCAGCACTTGGACGGGGGGGGAGGCTTTCTTT. Its translation is CASSTWTGGEAFF.

This chain uses TRBV20-1 with TRBJ2-2; no clear D gene. The germline gives CDR1 DFQATT, CDR2 SNEGSKA (reference sequence). The CDR3 covers 13 residues. Trimming pared 0 bases from V and 5 bases from J, leaving 7 bases between. CDR3 sequence reads: CSARDYLTGELFF. The CDR3 DNA reads as TGCAGTGCTAGAGATTATTTGACCGGGGAGCTGTTTTTT.

Many counts were recorded for this clonotype. The V and J genes are TRBV7-2 and TRBJ2-3; 8 bases line up with TRBD1. The CDR3 has 16 amino acids. V trimming: 4 bases; J trimming: 3 bases; junction bases outside the gene matches: 9. CDR1 is SGHTA and CDR2 is FQGNSA in the germline V gene. The CDR3 nucleotides read TGTGCCAGCAGCTCCAGGACAGGGATCGGAACAGATACGCAGTATTTT. Translating gives CASSSRTGIGTDTQYF.

At least ten counts were recorded for this clonotype. The chain joins TRBV6-5 to TRBJ1-1; weak D call: TRBD1 (5 bases). With 2 bases removed from V and 4 bases from J, the gap between germline ends came to 5 bases. The CDR3 is made up of 12 amino acids. Germline assignment: CDR1 MNHEY and CDR2 SVGAGI. CDR3 sequence: CASSYGGTEAFF. Written as DNA, the CDR3 is TGTGCCAGCAGTTACGGGGGCACTGAAGCTTTCTTT.

This clonotype showed up many times. This chain connects TRBV29-1 to TRBJ2-7, with a tentative D call TRBD1 (6 bases). CDR1 and CDR2 from the germline V gene are SQVTM and ANQGSEA. The CDR3 is made up of 14 amino acids. The V gene lost 6 bases and the J gene lost 2 bases, with 17 bases spanning the gap. The CDR3: CSVARQEPPYEQYV. CDR3 in DNA: TGCAGCGTCGCAAGACAGGAGCCCCCCTACGAGCAGTACGTC.